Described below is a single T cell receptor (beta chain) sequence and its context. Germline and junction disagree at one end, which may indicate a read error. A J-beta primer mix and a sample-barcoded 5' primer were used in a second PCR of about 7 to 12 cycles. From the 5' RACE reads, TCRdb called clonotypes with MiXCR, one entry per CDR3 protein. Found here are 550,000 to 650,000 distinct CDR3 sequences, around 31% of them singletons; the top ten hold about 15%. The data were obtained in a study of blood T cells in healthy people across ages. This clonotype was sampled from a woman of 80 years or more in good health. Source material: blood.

The CDR3 here is CASSHRQGNTDTRYF. The CDR3 DNA reads TGTGCCAGCAGTCACCGACAGGGGAACACAGATACGCGGTATTTT. The chain combines TRBV28 with TRBJ2-3; 8 bases fit TRBD1. The length of the CDR3 is 15 residues. Germline assignment: CDR1 MDHEN and CDR2 SYDVKM.